This T cell receptor beta chain derives from a study of T cell repertoires in cytomegalovirus infection. Deletions cut 2 bases from V and 6 bases from J, with 14 bases between. This CDR3 spans 15 amino acids. Germline V lookup: CDR1 SGHVS, CDR2 FNYEAQ. TCRdb reanalysed the reads using MiXCR and keeps one entry per CDR3 protein. The top ten clones hold roughly 13% of a sample with around 550,000 distinct CDR3 sequences, about 26% of them seen once. The clonotype originates from a human donor in good health (CMV status not recorded). Some clones in this sample may be carry-over from other donors' samples. Sequencing was done on a sample of PBMCs. This chain connects TRBV7-6 to TRBJ2-1, with D perhaps TRBD2 (7 bases). The CDR3: CASSLRGGPLNEQFF. The CDR3, as DNA: TGTGCCAGCAGCTTAAGGGGGGGACCTCTCAATGAGCAGTTCTTC.